Described below is a single TCR beta chain sequence and its context. The data originate from a study of STAT5B mutations in CD4+ large granular lymphocyte leukemia. Assay used: immunoSEQ multiplex PCR; TCRdb lists only in-frame clones, some missing. The sample carries around 35,000 clones, nearly 90% recorded once. This CDR3 is built from 12 residues. Germline V gene lookup returns CDR1 MGHDK and CDR2 SYGVNS. Trimming stripped 7 bases from V and 4 bases from J, with 10 bases between. The sample comprised CD4+ T cells from blood buffy coats. This clonotype was obtained from a human donor in good health. The V gene is TRBV25-1, the J gene TRBJ1-1; weak D call: TRBD1 (5 bases). CDR3 coding DNA: TGTGCCAGCACTGGCGGGGGCACTGAAGCTTTCTTT. As protein: CASTGGGTEAFF.